These T cell receptor beta chains were read from a single sample in a study of blood T cell repertoires in COVID-19. TCRdb's table, derived via immunoSEQ multiplex PCR, lists solely in-frame clones and lacks some. The data show about 280,000 clones, nearly 90% seen once. Sequenced sample: PBMCs or T cells enriched from blood (not recorded which). The source of these receptors is a woman between 18 and 30 years old with acute COVID-19. Both conserved end residues are part of each CDR3. Only part of the rows carry a size: once, few, many, or a class if the clone is expanded.

V gene: TRBV7-2; J gene: TRBJ2-1; clone size: NA; CDR3 protein: CASSFSGSIVYNEQFF
V gene: TRBV4-1; J gene: TRBJ2-1; clone size: NA; CDR3 protein: CASSQGSGRRDNEQFF
V gene: TRBV28; J gene: TRBJ1-2; clone size: NA; CDR3 protein: CASSSPGQNIHGYTF
V gene: TRBV6-4; J gene: TRBJ2-1; clone size: NA; CDR3 protein: CASRKEREGQDEQFF
V gene: TRBV12-5; J gene: TRBJ1-5; clone size: NA; CDR3 protein: CASGRQGAFGQPQHF
V gene: TRBV5-1; J gene: TRBJ1-1; clone size: NA; CDR3 protein: CASSASGTMNTEAFF
V gene: TRBV5-6; J gene: TRBJ1-1; clone size: NA; CDR3 protein: CASSFVTGGGTEAFF
V gene: TRBV11-2; J gene: TRBJ1-2; clone size: NA; CDR3 protein: CASSLDREGVYGYTF
V gene: TRBV3-1/TRBV3-2; J gene: TRBJ2-7; clone size: NA; CDR3 protein: CASSQEQRHTREQYF
V gene: TRBV30; J gene: TRBJ2-1; clone size: NA; CDR3 protein: CAWSVGLAGEQFF
V gene: TRBV23-1; J gene: TRBJ1-2; clone size: once; CDR3 protein: CASSQSSRAGLGYTF
V gene: TRBV6-5; J gene: TRBJ1-5; clone size: NA; CDR3 protein: CASRGQGRQPQHF
V gene: TRBV20-1; J gene: TRBJ2-7; clone size: NA; CDR3 protein: CSASPTRGSSYEQYF
V gene: TRBV28; J gene: TRBJ1-1; clone size: NA; CDR3 protein: CASSSPTRQGVTEAFF
V gene: TRBV6-5; J gene: TRBJ1-1; clone size: NA; CDR3 protein: CASSRTRRGTEAFF
V gene: TRBV6-5; J gene: TRBJ1-1; clone size: NA; CDR3 protein: CASSYTENTEAFF